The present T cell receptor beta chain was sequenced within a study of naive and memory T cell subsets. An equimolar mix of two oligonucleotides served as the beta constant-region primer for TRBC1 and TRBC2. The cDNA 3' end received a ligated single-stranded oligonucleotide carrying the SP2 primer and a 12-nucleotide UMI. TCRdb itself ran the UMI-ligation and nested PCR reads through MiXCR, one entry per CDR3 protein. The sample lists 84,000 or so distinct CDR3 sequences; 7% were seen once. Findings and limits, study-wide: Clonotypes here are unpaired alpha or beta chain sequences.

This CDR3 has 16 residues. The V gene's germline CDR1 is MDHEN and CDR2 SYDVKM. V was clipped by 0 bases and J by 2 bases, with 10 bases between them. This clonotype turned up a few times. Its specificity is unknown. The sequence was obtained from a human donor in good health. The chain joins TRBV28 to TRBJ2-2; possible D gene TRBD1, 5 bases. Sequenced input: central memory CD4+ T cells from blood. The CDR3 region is CASSLWTVTNTGELFF. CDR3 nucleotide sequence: TGTGCCAGCAGTTTATGGACAGTGACCAACACCGGGGAGCTGTTTTTT.